The clone carrying this TCR beta chain turned up a few times. Its antigen is not known. A single base separates this from a much larger clone, so it may be a read error. The sample originates from a study of breast tumors, draining lymph nodes, adjacent tissues. One entry per CDR3 protein results from TCRdb running MiXCR on the multiplex PCR reads. The repertoire holds about 270,000 distinct CDR3 sequences, around 30% seen once, with 1.1% in the top ten. Axillary draining lymph nodes of breast cancer patients supplied the node samples. Regarding the study as a whole: Luminal-like breast cancer showed significantly higher tumor–nontumor repertoire similarity than basal-like. Findings are consistent with lymph node origin and intratumoral expansion of most tumor T cells. Tumors had less TCR diversity than lymph nodes, more than nontumor tissue.

The CDR3 consists of 14 residues. CDR1 is SGHTA and CDR2 is FQGNSA in the germline V gene. The TCR sequence derives from a female donor with breast cancer. Some clones in this sample may be carry-over from other donors' samples. This chain connects TRBV7-2 to TRBJ1-3, with 7 bases matching TRBD1. The specimen was axillary lymph node tissue. For the CDR3, the DNA is TGTGCCAGCAGTCCGGGACAGAAGGGAAGCACCATATATTTT. This gives the protein CASSPGQKGSTIYF.